This T cell receptor beta chain was documented in a study of identical twins. Unique molecular identifiers were present on the cDNA, which also gained a universal primer site by template switching. Each CDR3 protein gets one entry after TCRdb re-called the 5' RACE reads with MiXCR. The sample includes a few hundred thousand distinct CDR3 sequences, 13% to 15% of them seen just once. This clonotype was recorded many times. Its antigen is not known. The CDR3 covers 15 residues. After removal of 3 bases from V and 7 bases from J, the junction contained 7 bases not matched to a gene. Germline CDR1 and CDR2: SGHRS and YFSETQ. The study's findings and limits: Possibly, invariant MAIT and iNKT cells partly confounded zero-insertion analyses. Memory repertoires showed no such pattern, whereas abundant cord blood beta clonotypes carried fewer insertions. These conclusions were based on statistical analysis (cross-sectional, not following the same donors).

The same data also contributed to another study, on yellow fever vaccine responses in identical twins.

V usage is TRBV5-1 and J usage is TRBJ1-6; the match to TRBD1 covers 7 bases. The sequencing input was CD4+ T cells sorted from blood. The origin of this receptor is a woman aged 18-29 years in good health. The CDR3 coding sequence is TGCGCCAGCAGCTCATCCGGGACAGAGAATTCACCCCTCCACTTT. Protein product: CASSSSGTENSPLHF.